This TCR beta chain was retrieved from a study of CD4 T cells in relation to SARS-CoV-2 and coronaviruses. A note on this clone: Its specificity is unknown.

The CDR3 spans 13 residues. V was trimmed by 8 bases and J by 6 bases, leaving 13 bases between them. Before the COVID-19 pandemic, during about 2011-2018, CD4+ T cells were taken from unexposed donors. CD4+ T cells were isolated from the cells after 10 days of culture. Assay: immunoSEQ multiplex PCR; the TCRdb copy retains only in-frame clones and omits some. The data contain about 23,000 clones, 73% of them singletons. This sequence originates from a human donor in good health. The rearrangement joins TRBV12-3 or TRBV12-4 to TRBJ2-2; no reliable D call. The sequencing sample was made of CD4+ T cells from PBMCs, cultured in vitro. The CDR3 nucleotides are TGTGCCAGCTACTTCCTTCAGGCCGGGGAGCTGTTTTTT. This translates into CASYFLQAGELFF.